The 20 T cell receptor beta chains below come from one sample, sequenced in a study of shared clonotypes between healthy human individuals (dated by TCRdb to about 2020). Receptor libraries were prepared by the immunoSEQ multiplex PCR assay. Held by TCRdb, this immuneACCESS table contains in-frame sequences only and omits some clones. Under half of the omission traces to an unresolved V gene where checked; the cause of the rest is unknown. The sample has 2 million to 2.5 million clones on record, almost 96% of them singletons. The top ten hold roughly 0.13% of the sample. Sequenced material: naive CD4+ T cells sorted from blood. Read against the paper, the sample's cell subset or site label means: CD45RA+ positively selected. The receptors come from a man between 18 and 35 years old in good health.

The chain carries TRBV11-2 and TRBJ1-1; 8 bases fit TRBD1. V dropped 2 bases and J dropped 5; count of bases not matched to a gene: 4. Germline CDR1 and CDR2: SGHAT and FQNNGV. The CDR3 is 14 residues long. The CDR3 region has the DNA TGTGCCAGCAGCTTAACAGGGGGTTATACTGAAGCTTTCTTT. As protein: CASSLTGGYTEAFF.

This clone was recorded once. J is TRBJ2-7 and V is TRBV11-2, with TRBD1 matching 7 bases. The CDR3 covers 16 residues. Germline-derived CDR1 and CDR2 are SGHAT and FQNNGV. The V gene end was trimmed by 6 bases and the J gene end by 0 bases; junction bases not matched to a gene: 11. The CDR3 here is CASRPPPGQNSYEQYF. In DNA form, the CDR3 reads TGTGCCAGCAGACCCCCTCCGGGACAGAACTCCTACGAGCAGTACTTC.

The chain recombines TRBV6-1 with TRBJ1-5; 8 bases match TRBD1. CDR1 is MNHNS and CDR2 is SASEGT in the germline V gene. The CDR3 extends over 15 amino acids. V shed 4 bases, J shed 5 bases, and the junction held 7 bases outside the gene matches. The CDR3 DNA reads TGTGCCAGCAGTGCGGTTACAGGGGGGGATCAGCCCCAGCATTTT. Amino acid sequence: CASSAVTGGDQPQHF.

This sequence joins TRBV7-9 and TRBJ2-3; D is uncertain. Germline assignment: CDR1 SEHNR and CDR2 FQNEAQ (reference sequence). This CDR3 is 16 amino acids long. Deletions cut 1 base from V and 2 bases from J, with 13 bases between. CDR3 DNA: TGTGCCAGCAGCTTAGTTCACTTCTTGGACACAGATACGCAGTATTTT. Amino acids: CASSLVHFLDTDTQYF.

A word on this clone: This sample includes further DNA sequences coding for the same CDR3. The J gene is TRBJ2-5, the V gene TRBV27, with 11 positions matching TRBD2. The CDR3 length is 13 residues. In germline, CDR1 is MNHEY, CDR2 SMNVEV (reference sequence). V gave up 6 bases and J gave up 4 bases; unmatched junction bases: 1. CDR3 sequence reads: CASRLAGVETQYF. As DNA, the CDR3 is TGTGCCAGCAGACTAGCGGGGGTAGAGACCCAGTACTTC.

CDR3 loop: CASAAGDITDTQYF. The CDR3 nucleotides are TGTGCCAGCGCGGCGGGGGATATCACAGATACGCAGTATTTT. This chain uses TRBV5-4 with TRBJ2-3; 7 bases are a match to TRBD2. CDR1 SGHNT and CDR2 YYREEE come from the germline V gene (reference sequence). The CDR3 consists of 14 residues. V gave up 7 bases and J gave up 2 bases; unmatched junction bases: 7.

This chain links TRBV25-1 with TRBJ1-4, with D uncertain. V lost 2 bases to trimming and J lost 4 bases, with 11 bases between them. Germline CDR1 and CDR2: MGHDK and SYGVNS. The CDR3 runs to 15 residues. CDR3 DNA sequence: TGTGCCAGCAGTGAACCCGTAAGGTATAATGAAAAACTGTTTTTT. Protein: CASSEPVRYNEKLFF.

The V call is TRBV2, the J call TRBJ2-7; no clear D gene. Germline V gene lookup returns CDR1 SNHLY and CDR2 FYNNEI. Trimming shortened V by 2 bases and J by 2 bases, and 4 bases separated the two germline ends. The CDR3 is 12 amino acids. This CDR3 reads CASSERPYEQYF. CDR3 bases: TGTGCCAGCAGTGAAAGACCCTACGAGCAGTACTTC.

This rearrangement joins TRBV28 to TRBJ2-7; either TRBD1 or TRBD2 may fit D (5 bases each). Looked up from germline, CDR1 is MDHEN and CDR2 is SYDVKM. The CDR3 has 16 amino acids. V dropped 5 bases and J dropped 2 bases, with 19 bases sitting between them. In nucleotides, the CDR3 is TGTGCCAGCAGTCCAAATATCGTACGGGGCCCCTACGAGCAGTACTTC. Amino acids: CASSPNIVRGPYEQYF.

As concerns this clone: The sample has other DNA sequences that encode this CDR3 too. This chain joins TRBV6-6 and TRBJ1-2; a possible D gene is TRBD1 (5 bases). CDR1 and CDR2 from the germline V gene are MNHNY and SVGAGI (reference sequence). The CDR3 runs to 11 residues. Trimming removed 6 bases from V and 5 bases from J, with 7 bases in between. CDR3 sequence (DNA): TGTGCCAGCAGGACAGATTATGGCTACACCTTC. It is translated as CASRTDYGYTF.

A word on this clone: Other DNA sequences in this sample translate to the same CDR3. The chain uses TRBV5-1 and TRBJ2-5, with TRBD1 identical over 9 bases. CDR1 is SGHRS and CDR2 is YFSETQ in the germline V gene. The length of the CDR3 is 13 residues. Trimming took 2 bases from V and 4 from J; bases not matched to a gene: 0. The CDR3 spells CASSLQGAETQYF. The DNA for the CDR3 is TGCGCCAGCAGCTTACAGGGGGCAGAGACCCAGTACTTC.

The chain is built from TRBV5-1 and TRBJ1-2, with D possibly TRBD1 on 5 matching bases. This CDR3 has 15 amino acids. The V gene lost 6 bases and the J gene lost 6 bases, with 21 bases spanning the gap. The germline gives CDR1 SGHRS, CDR2 YFSETQ. The CDR3 DNA reads as TGCGCCAGCACTTTGGAGGGGACGGGGCCCAATGGCTACACCTTC. It encodes CASTLEGTGPNGYTF.

On this clone itself: Compared with germline, one end of the junction differs, possibly owing to a read error. This sequence joins TRBV28 and TRBJ2-7, with 8 bases fitting TRBD1. This CDR3 has 12 amino acids. Germline V gives CDR1 MDHEN, CDR2 SYDVKM. The CDR3 DNA reads TGTGCCAGCAGTTCCATTCCCGGGACAGGTGTCTTC. Translating it yields CASSSIPGTGVF.

V is TRBV29-1 and J is TRBJ1-1; D perhaps matches TRBD1 (5 bases). V was cut by 6 bases and J by 11 bases, with 19 bases left in between. The CDR3 covers 12 residues. Per germline, CDR1 SQVTM and CDR2 ANQGSEA. This CDR3 is CSVAQGSSVAFF. In DNA, the CDR3 is TGCAGCGTCGCTCAGGGATCCTCGGTCGCTTTCTTT.

The J gene is TRBJ1-5, the V gene TRBV18; possible D gene TRBD1, 6 bases. V was shortened by 2 bases and J by 6 bases, with 11 bases between the two germline ends. The germline V gene has CDR1 KGHSH and CDR2 LQKENI. The CDR3 is made up of 14 amino acids. Here the CDR3 DNA reads TGTGCCAGCTCACCAACGGGGGGCAGTCAGCCCCAGCATTTT. It specifies CASSPTGGSQPQHF.

The chain has TRBV19 and TRBJ2-5; 7 bases are shared with TRBD1. J lost 6 bases, V lost 5 bases, and 3 bases had no gene match. The CDR3 sequence is 12 residues long. The germline gives CDR1 LNHDA, CDR2 SQIVND (reference sequence). The CDR3 coding sequence is TGTGCCAGTAGTCGACAGGGAAAGACCCAGTACTTC. This gives the protein CASSRQGKTQYF.

The chain joins TRBV27 to TRBJ1-1; TRBD1 agrees at 7 bases. CDR3 length: 14 amino acids. The germline CDR1 and CDR2 sequences are MNHEY and SMNVEV (reference sequence). The junction had 6 bases not matched to a gene; V was cut back by 2 bases and J by 6 bases. CDR3 sequence reads: CASSLVQGSAEAFF. CDR3 nucleotide sequence: TGTGCCAGCAGTTTAGTACAGGGGAGCGCTGAAGCTTTCTTT.

For the CDR3, the DNA is TGTGCCAGCAGCTTAGGACAGGGGGACCCCTCCTACAATGAGCAGTTCTTC. Its translation is CASSLGQGDPSYNEQFF. The J gene is TRBJ2-1, the V gene TRBV7-2; 9 bases map to TRBD1. Losses at the gene ends were 1 base for V and 0 bases for J; bases not matched to a gene: 4. CDR1 and CDR2 from the germline V gene are SGHTA and FQGNSA. The CDR3 is made up of 17 amino acids.

This sequence joins TRBV18 and TRBJ1-2; D not resolved. Trimming left V 3 bases short and J 4 bases short, with 12 bases between. The CDR3 contains 14 residues. Germline V gene data show CDR1 as KGHSH and CDR2 as LQKENI. CDR3 sequence: CASSPASTGYGYTF. The CDR3 bases are TGTGCCAGCTCACCCGCCTCGACCGGCTATGGCTACACCTTC.

The CDR3 sequence is CASKGTDDYNSPLHF. The CDR3 region has the DNA TGCGCCAGCAAAGGGACCGATGATTATAATTCACCCCTCCACTTT. The chain links TRBV5-1 to TRBJ1-6, with TRBD1 as a possible D gene (5 bases). The CDR3 spans 15 residues. The ends were cut back, 6 bases at V and 4 bases at J, with 14 bases in the middle. Germline loops: CDR1 SGHRS, CDR2 YFSETQ.